These 28 T cell receptor beta chains came from one sample sequenced in a study of T cells in Graves' hyperthyroidism and ophthalmopathy. Researchers amplified the TCR beta CDR3 regions from RNA transcripts. The primer set for the first-round RT-PCR of the TCR CDR3 was HTBI. TCRdb itself ran the multiplex PCR reads through MiXCR, one entry per CDR3 protein. The table includes 450,000 to 600,000 distinct CDR3 sequences, about 14% detected once. What was sequenced was blood. These receptors originate from a woman aged 40 to 50 with Graves' hyperthyroidism.

This clonotype was counted ten times or more. V is TRBV11-2 and J is TRBJ2-7; D unresolved. Trimming shortened V by 5 bases and J by 3 bases, and 20 bases separated the two germline ends. From germline, CDR1 is SGHAT and CDR2 FQNNGV. The CDR3 runs 16 residues. Here the CDR3 DNA reads TGTGCCAGCAGCCCACCGACCTCCTATGGGCTCTACGAGCAGTACTTC. Protein: CASSPPTSYGLYEQYF.

With respect to this clonotype: The missing conserved phenylalanine or tryptophan at the end of this CDR3 makes a read error likely. The rearrangement links TRBV29-1 to TRBJ1-1; D gene unclear. Trimming took off 0 bases at V and 1 base at J, with 15 bases between the two ends. CDR1 and CDR2 (germline): SQVTM, ANQGSEA. The CDR3 loop spans 16 amino acids. Written as DNA, the CDR3 is TGCAGCGTTGAAGATCGGGCAATTGATAGGAACACTGAAGCTTTCCTT. Residues: CSVEDRAIDRNTEAFL.

The chain uses TRBV19 and TRBJ1-5; 12 bases agree with TRBD1. V gave up 3 bases and J gave up 3 bases; unmatched junction bases: 6. The CDR3 extends over 17 amino acids. Germline lookup yields CDR1 LNHDA and CDR2 SQIVND (reference sequence). In DNA, the CDR3 is TGTGCCAGTAGTATTGGGACAGGGGGCTTCGACAATCAGCCCCAGCATTTT. This translates into CASSIGTGGFDNQPQHF.

This clonotype was counted a few times. The chain uses TRBV5-1 and TRBJ2-7; 9 nucleotides match TRBD1. The CDR3 spans 15 residues. Germline loops: CDR1 SGHRS, CDR2 YFSETQ. Losses at the gene ends were 3 bases for V and 1 base for J; bases not matched to a gene: 5. CDR3 loop: CASSSLTGGSYEQYF. DNA of the CDR3: TGCGCCAGCAGCTCCTTGACAGGGGGATCCTACGAGCAGTACTTC. Full variable domain (missing parts from reference TRBV5-1 and TRBJ2-7): KAGVTQTPRYLIKTRGQQVTLSCSPISGHRSVSWYQQTPGQGLQFLFEYFSETQRNKGNFPGRFSGRQFSNSRSEMNVSTLELGDSALYLCASSSLTGGSYEQYFGPGTRLTVT.

Here the CDR3 reads CASSLAGRQEYEQYF. The DNA for the CDR3 is TGTGCCAGCAGCTTAGCGGGGAGACAGGAGTACGAGCAGTACTTC. The chain combines TRBV7-9 with TRBJ2-7; TRBD1 is a possible D gene (6 bases). The CDR3 has 15 residues. V gave up 0 bases and J gave up 4 bases, with 13 bases separating them. Per the germline V gene, CDR1 is SEHNR and CDR2 is FQNEAQ (reference sequence).

This clonotype was seen ten or more times. The chain has TRBV30 and TRBJ1-3; weak D call: TRBD1 (6 bases). The V end lost 1 base, the J end lost 4 bases, and 8 bases lay between the germline ends. Germline-derived CDR1 and CDR2 are GTSNPN and SVGIG (reference sequence). This CDR3 is built from 13 residues. CDR3 bases: TGTGCCTGGAGTGACGGACAGGGAAACACCATATATTTT. Protein sequence: CAWSDGQGNTIYF.

The CDR3 loop reads CASSAPRDSGNIQYF. The CDR3 bases are TGTGCCAGCAGCGCGCCCCGGGACAGCGGGAACATTCAGTACTTC. The chain is built from TRBV9 and TRBJ2-4; maybe TRBD1 (7 bases). CDR1 is SGDLS and CDR2 is YYNGEE in the germline V gene. This CDR3 contains 15 residues. The V and J ends lost 3 bases and 7 bases respectively, with 17 bases between them.

The chain uses TRBV5-6 and TRBJ2-7, with D perhaps assigned TRBD1 or TRBD2 (6 bases each). Germline V lookup: CDR1 SGHDT, CDR2 YYEEEE. The CDR3 spans 16 residues. V was pared by 0 bases and J by 5 bases, with 18 bases between. CDR3 in amino acids: CASSLVEGFGGDEQYF. CDR3 coding DNA: TGTGCCAGCAGCTTGGTGGAGGGATTCGGGGGCGACGAGCAGTACTTC.

This clonotype was seen only a few times. CDR3 coding DNA: TGTGCCTTGGAGCAGCGATTTCGCTCTGGAAACACCATATATTTT. This translates into CALEQRFRSGNTIYF. This chain uses TRBV30 with TRBJ1-3; D is unclear. The CDR3 spans 15 residues. Looked up from germline, CDR1 is GTSNPN and CDR2 is SVGIG (reference sequence). The ends were cut back, 7 bases at V and 0 bases at J, with 16 bases in the middle.

The J gene is TRBJ2-3, the V gene TRBV10-1; 7 bases line up with TRBD1. In germline, CDR1 is WNHNN, CDR2 SYGVQD (reference sequence). CDR3 length: 15 amino acids. Trimming removed 4 bases from V and 6 bases from J; junction bases left unmatched: 10. The CDR3: CASSALTGIGDTQYF. The CDR3 DNA reads TGCGCCAGCAGTGCCTTGACAGGGATAGGGGATACGCAGTATTTT.

As for this clonotype: One end of the junction fails to match germline, which may point to a read error. This sequence joins TRBV7-8 and TRBJ2-7; perhaps TRBD2 as D (6 bases). There are 14 residues in the CDR3. Germline V gene lookup returns CDR1 SGHVS and CDR2 FQNEAQ. The CDR3 here is CTSSFWDSKLGQYF. The CDR3 DNA sequence: TGTACCAGCAGCTTCTGGGACTCCAAATTGGGGCAGTACTTC.

This clonotype was counted at least ten times. The chain is built from TRBV7-2 and TRBJ2-7, with TRBD1 matching over 9 bases. The CDR3 totals 14 residues. In germline, CDR1 is SGHTA, CDR2 FQGNSA. J gave up 4 bases and V 4 bases, and 5 bases lay outside the gene matches. The CDR3 DNA sequence: TGTGCCAGCAGCTCAACAGGGGGCGAGTACGAGCAGTACTTC. This translates into CASSSTGGEYEQYF.

Remarks on this clonotype: The junction differs from germline at one of its ends, possibly a read error. This chain links TRBV29-1 with TRBJ2-5, with 12 positions matching TRBD2. CDR3 length: 13 residues. The germline gives CDR1 SQVTM, CDR2 ANQGSEA. The CDR3 coding sequence is TGCAGCGTTACTAGCGGGAGGTCAGAGGCCCAGTACTTC. This translates into CSVTSGRSEAQYF.

This clonotype has just a few counts. The chain carries TRBV7-3 and TRBJ2-7; D is ambiguous. CDR3 length equals 13 residues. The germline CDR1 and CDR2 sequences are SGHTA and FQGTGA. Trimming stripped 4 bases from V and 8 bases from J, with 15 bases between. CDR3 in amino acids: CASSSSTTGKQYF. In nucleotides, the CDR3 is TGTGCCAGCAGCTCCTCGACGACGGGCAAGCAGTACTTC.

This clonotype was counted a few times. The rearrangement uses TRBV5-4 and TRBJ2-1, with a weak D call TRBD2 (5 bases). This CDR3 is 17 amino acids long. In germline, CDR1 is SGHNT, CDR2 YYREEE (reference sequence). The V gene lost 6 bases and the J gene lost 7 bases, with 26 bases spanning the gap. The CDR3 spells CASTTGGWLELENEQFF. The CDR3 DNA is TGTGCCAGCACCACCGGAGGATGGCTAGAATTGGAGAATGAGCAGTTCTTC.

This clonotype has a count of ten or more. The rearrangement uses TRBV28 and TRBJ2-1; D ambiguous. CDR1 and CDR2 (germline): MDHEN, SYDVKM. The CDR3 extends over 12 amino acids. V was pared by 6 bases and J by 7 bases, with 10 bases between. The CDR3 is CASSQRINEQFF. CDR3 DNA: TGTGCCAGCAGCCAACGGATTAATGAGCAGTTCTTC.

This clonotype was picked up many times. The chain carries TRBV12-3 or TRBV12-4 and TRBJ2-3, with 7 bases lining up with TRBD1. The CDR3 consists of 15 residues. Trimming removed 5 bases from V and 0 bases from J; junction bases left unmatched: 5. CDR3 residues: CASSPGQSSTDTQYF. The DNA for the CDR3 is TGTGCCAGCAGTCCGGGACAGTCTAGCACAGATACGCAGTATTTT.

This chain links TRBV19 with TRBJ2-5; D is ambiguous. The CDR3 runs to 12 residues. The germline gives CDR1 LNHDA, CDR2 SQIVND (reference sequence). V was shortened by 7 bases and J by 4 bases, with 10 bases between the two germline ends. CDR3 nucleotides: TGTGCCAGTAAACGGGCTGGAGAGACCCAGTACTTC. It translates to CASKRAGETQYF.

This clonotype was counted many times. V is TRBV3-1 and J is TRBJ2-3, with TRBD2 matching over 10 bases. J was trimmed by 3 bases and V by 0 bases; bases with no gene match: 9. Germline-derived CDR1 and CDR2 are LGHDT and YNNKEL (reference sequence). This CDR3 is 18 amino acids long. CDR3 sequence (DNA): TGTGCCAGCAGCCAAGAAACCAGTACTAGCGGGGCAACAGATACGCAGTATTTT. It translates to CASSQETSTSGATDTQYF.

This clonotype was seen many times. The CDR3 loop is CSAAGTDSNQPQHF. As DNA, the CDR3 is TGCAGTGCGGCCGGGACAGATAGCAATCAGCCCCAGCATTTT. This chain links TRBV20-1 with TRBJ1-5; 7 bases are shared with TRBD1. The CDR3 contains 14 residues. With 6 bases clipped from V and 0 bases from J, the junction kept 5 bases outside the gene matches. Germline values: CDR1 DFQATT, CDR2 SNEGSKA (reference sequence).

This clonotype was recorded many times. The chain joins TRBV20-1 to TRBJ1-5, with 10 bases that match TRBD1. This CDR3 contains 17 residues. Germline V CDR1 and CDR2: DFQATT, SNEGSKA (reference sequence). Trimming took 3 bases from V and 5 from J; bases not matched to a gene: 13. CDR3 nucleotide sequence: TGCAGTGCTAGTGGTTTGGGGACGGACAGGGGGGATCAGCCCCAGCATTTT. Translated, it gives CSASGLGTDRGDQPQHF.

This clonotype was seen more than once but under ten times. V and J are TRBV4-1 and TRBJ1-5; the D gene is possibly TRBD1 (6 bases). Deletions cut 1 base from V and 0 bases from J, with 7 bases between. CDR3 length: 15 amino acids. Germline lookup yields CDR1 MGHRA and CDR2 YSYEKL. The CDR3 nucleotides read TGCGCCAGCAGCCAAGGGGACAATAGCAATCAGCCCCAGCATTTT. This encodes CASSQGDNSNQPQHF.

This clonotype was seen many times. The J gene is TRBJ2-3, the V gene TRBV28; TRBD1 agrees at 7 bases. This CDR3 is 13 amino acids long. Germline V gives CDR1 MDHEN, CDR2 SYDVKM. V dropped 5 bases and J dropped 4; count of bases not matched to a gene: 3. The CDR3 spells CASSRQGSDTQYF. The DNA for the CDR3 is TGTGCCAGCAGTAGACAGGGCTCAGATACGCAGTATTTT.

This clonotype was seen many times. The chain has TRBV3-1 and TRBJ1-4; 9 bases align to TRBD1. The ends lost 5 bases at V and 7 bases at J; junction bases unmatched: 8. The germline V gene has CDR1 LGHDT and CDR2 YNNKEL (reference sequence). This CDR3 is built from 15 residues. The DNA of the CDR3 is TGTGCCAGCAGCGTAACAGGGGGCGCATTTGAAAAACTGTTTTTT. Its translation: CASSVTGGAFEKLFF. Full variable domain (outside the CDR3, taken from reference TRBV3-1 and TRBJ1-4): DTAVSQTPKYLVTQMGNDKSIKCEQNLGHDTMYWYKQDSKKFLKIMFSYNNKELIINETVPNRFSPKSPDKAHLNLHINSLELGDSAVYFCASSVTGGAFEKLFFGSGTQLSVL.

This clonotype was found many times. The chain links TRBV5-1 to TRBJ2-1; 9 nucleotides line up with TRBD1. The junction had 15 bases not matched to a gene; V was cut back by 4 bases and J by 7 bases. Germline CDR1 reads SGHRS; CDR2 reads YFSETQ. This CDR3 contains 17 residues. The CDR3, as DNA: TGCGCCAGCAGCGCCTCGCCCCCGGGACAGGGCTTAAATGAGCAGTTCTTC. It yields the protein CASSASPPGQGLNEQFF. The variable domain in full, with the rest retrieved from reference TRBV5-1 and TRBJ2-1, is KAGVTQTPRYLIKTRGQQVTLSCSPISGHRSVSWYQQTPGQGLQFLFEYFSETQRNKGNFPGRFSGRQFSNSRSEMNVSTLELGDSALYLCASSASPPGQGLNEQFFGPGTRLTVL.

The V and J genes are TRBV11-2 and TRBJ1-2; tentatively, D is TRBD1 (6 bases). Germline V gene data show CDR1 as SGHAT and CDR2 as FQNNGV. Between the trimmed V and J ends, which lost 5 bases and 1 base, there was a span of 23 bases. The CDR3 sequence is 18 residues long. This CDR3 reads CASSTRVFLGAINYGYTF. As DNA, the CDR3 is TGTGCCAGCAGCACGAGGGTTTTTTTGGGGGCCATTAACTATGGCTACACCTTC.

This clonotype turned up a few times. The chain uses TRBV15 and TRBJ2-3; D unclear. The CDR3 is 15 amino acids. The ends were cut back, 1 base at V and 4 bases at J, with 12 bases in the middle. Germline-derived CDR1 and CDR2 are LNHNV and YYDKDF (reference sequence). For the CDR3, the DNA is TGTGCCACCAGCAGAGGGGAAGCAAGGTCAGATACGCAGTATTTT. As protein: CATSRGEARSDTQYF.

This clonotype was observed many times. V gene TRBV28 combines with J gene TRBJ2-3; D is possibly TRBD1 (6 bases). Germline CDR1 and CDR2: MDHEN and SYDVKM. The CDR3 contains 11 residues. The V end lost 9 bases, the J end lost 6 bases, and 10 bases lay between the germline ends. In DNA form, the CDR3 reads TGTGCCAGTACAGGGCTGGATACGCAGTATTTT. Protein product: CASTGLDTQYF.